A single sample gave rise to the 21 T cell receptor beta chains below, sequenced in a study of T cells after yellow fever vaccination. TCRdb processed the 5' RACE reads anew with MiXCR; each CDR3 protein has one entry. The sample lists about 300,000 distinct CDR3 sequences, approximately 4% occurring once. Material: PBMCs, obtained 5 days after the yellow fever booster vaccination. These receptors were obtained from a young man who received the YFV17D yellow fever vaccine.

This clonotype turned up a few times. The CDR3 DNA sequence: TGTGCCAGCAGTTCCCCGGCCGGGACGCAGAATGAGCAGTTCTTC. This codes for CASSSPAGTQNEQFF. The chain recombines TRBV28 with TRBJ2-1; D might be TRBD1 or TRBD2, each matching 5 bases. V was pared by 4 bases and J by 7 bases, with 17 bases between. This CDR3 region has 15 residues. Germline V lookup: CDR1 MDHEN, CDR2 SYDVKM.

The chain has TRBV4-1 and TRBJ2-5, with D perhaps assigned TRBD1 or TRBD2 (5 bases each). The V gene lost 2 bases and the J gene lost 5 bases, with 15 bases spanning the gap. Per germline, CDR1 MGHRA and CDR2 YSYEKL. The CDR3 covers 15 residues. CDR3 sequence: CASSQRAVGAETQYF. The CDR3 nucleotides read TGCGCCAGCAGCCAAAGGGCCGTCGGGGCCGAGACCCAGTACTTC.

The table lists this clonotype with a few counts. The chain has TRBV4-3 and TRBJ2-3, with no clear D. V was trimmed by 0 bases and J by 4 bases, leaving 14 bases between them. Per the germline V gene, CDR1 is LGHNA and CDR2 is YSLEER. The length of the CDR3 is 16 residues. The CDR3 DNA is TGCGCCAGCAGCCAAGATCGCCCGGGTGCGGCAGATACGCAGTATTTT. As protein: CASSQDRPGAADTQYF.

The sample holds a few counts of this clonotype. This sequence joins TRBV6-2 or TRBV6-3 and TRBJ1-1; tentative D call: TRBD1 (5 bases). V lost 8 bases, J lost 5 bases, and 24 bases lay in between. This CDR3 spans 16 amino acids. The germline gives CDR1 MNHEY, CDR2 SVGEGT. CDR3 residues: CASFSDAGRGTTEAFF. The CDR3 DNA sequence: TGTGCCAGCTTTTCCGACGCGGGAAGGGGAACGACTGAAGCTTTCTTT.

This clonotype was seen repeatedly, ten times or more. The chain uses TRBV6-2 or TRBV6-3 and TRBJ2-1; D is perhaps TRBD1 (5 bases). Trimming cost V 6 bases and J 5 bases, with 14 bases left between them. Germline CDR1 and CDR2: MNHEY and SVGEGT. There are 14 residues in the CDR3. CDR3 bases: TGTGCCAGCAGCCCTTCCGGACACAACAATGAGCAGTTCTTC. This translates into CASSPSGHNNEQFF.

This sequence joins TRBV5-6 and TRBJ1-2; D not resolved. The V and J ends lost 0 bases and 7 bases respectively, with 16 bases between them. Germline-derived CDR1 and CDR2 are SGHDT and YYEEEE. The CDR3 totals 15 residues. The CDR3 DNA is TGTGCCAGCAGCTTGGCCTCGTACGGTGCGCTTGGCTACACCTTC. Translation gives CASSLASYGALGYTF.

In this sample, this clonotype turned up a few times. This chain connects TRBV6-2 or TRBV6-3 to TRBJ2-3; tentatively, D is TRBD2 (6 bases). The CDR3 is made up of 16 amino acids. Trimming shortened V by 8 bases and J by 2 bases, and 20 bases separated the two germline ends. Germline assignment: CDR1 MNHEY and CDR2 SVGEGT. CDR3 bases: TGTGCCAGCGTACCAGGCCCTCGGGAGTACACAGATACGCAGTATTTT. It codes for CASVPGPREYTDTQYF.

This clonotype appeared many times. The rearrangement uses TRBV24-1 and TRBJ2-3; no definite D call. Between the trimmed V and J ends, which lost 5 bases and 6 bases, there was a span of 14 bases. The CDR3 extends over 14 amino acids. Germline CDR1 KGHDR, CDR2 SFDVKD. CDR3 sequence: CATSGLPLEDTQYF. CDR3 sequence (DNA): TGTGCCACCAGTGGGCTACCCCTAGAGGATACGCAGTATTTT.

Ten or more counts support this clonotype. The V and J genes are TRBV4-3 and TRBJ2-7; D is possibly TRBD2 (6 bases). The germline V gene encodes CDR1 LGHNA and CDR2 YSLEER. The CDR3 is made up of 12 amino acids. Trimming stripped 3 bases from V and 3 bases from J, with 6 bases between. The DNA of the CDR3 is TGCGCCAGCAGCCAGACTAGCTACGAGCAGTACTTC. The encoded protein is CASSQTSYEQYF.

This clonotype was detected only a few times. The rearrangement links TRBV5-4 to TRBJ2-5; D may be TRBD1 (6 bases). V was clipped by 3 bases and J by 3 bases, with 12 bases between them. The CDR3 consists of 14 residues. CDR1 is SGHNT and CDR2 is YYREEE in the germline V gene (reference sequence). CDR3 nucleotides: TGTGCCAGCAGCTCCCGTAGGACAGAAGAGACCCAGTACTTC. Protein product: CASSSRRTEETQYF.

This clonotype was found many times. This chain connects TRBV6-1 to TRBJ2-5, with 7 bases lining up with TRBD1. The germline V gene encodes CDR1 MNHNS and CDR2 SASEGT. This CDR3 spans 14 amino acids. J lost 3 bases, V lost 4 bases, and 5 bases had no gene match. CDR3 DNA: TGTGCCAGCAGTGTCGTAGGGGGCGAAGAGACCCAGTACTTC. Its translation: CASSVVGGEETQYF.

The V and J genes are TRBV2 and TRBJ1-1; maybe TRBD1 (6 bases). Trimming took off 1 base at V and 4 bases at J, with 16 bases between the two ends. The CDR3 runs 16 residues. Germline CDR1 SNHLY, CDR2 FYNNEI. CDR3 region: CASSEGGGGVGTEAFF. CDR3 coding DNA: TGTGCCAGCAGTGAAGGGGGAGGGGGAGTCGGCACTGAAGCTTTCTTT.

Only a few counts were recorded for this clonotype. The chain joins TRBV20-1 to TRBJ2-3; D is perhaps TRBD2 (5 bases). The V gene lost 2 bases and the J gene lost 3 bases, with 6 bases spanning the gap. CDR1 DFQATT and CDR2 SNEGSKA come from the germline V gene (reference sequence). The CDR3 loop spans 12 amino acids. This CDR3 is CSARIATDTQYF. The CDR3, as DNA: TGCAGTGCTAGAATAGCGACAGATACGCAGTATTTT.

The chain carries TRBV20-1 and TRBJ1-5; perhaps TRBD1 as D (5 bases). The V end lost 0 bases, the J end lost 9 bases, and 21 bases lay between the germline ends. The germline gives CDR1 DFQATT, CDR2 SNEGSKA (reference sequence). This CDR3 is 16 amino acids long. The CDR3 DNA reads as TGCAGTGCTAGAGATGATTGGGGAGGGGAGTTCGTGCCCCAGCATTTT. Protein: CSARDDWGGEFVPQHF.

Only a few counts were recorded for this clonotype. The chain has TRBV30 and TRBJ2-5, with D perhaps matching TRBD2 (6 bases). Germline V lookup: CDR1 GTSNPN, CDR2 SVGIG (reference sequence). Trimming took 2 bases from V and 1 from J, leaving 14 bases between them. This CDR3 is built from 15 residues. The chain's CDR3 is CAWSLAGWGQETQYF. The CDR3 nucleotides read TGTGCCTGGAGTCTGGCGGGGTGGGGCCAAGAGACCCAGTACTTC.

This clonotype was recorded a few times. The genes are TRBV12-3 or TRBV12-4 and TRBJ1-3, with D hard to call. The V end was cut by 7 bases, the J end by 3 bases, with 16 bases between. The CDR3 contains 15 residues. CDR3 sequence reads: CASIWGPDLGNTIYF. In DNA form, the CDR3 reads TGTGCCAGCATTTGGGGTCCGGATCTTGGAAACACCATATATTTT.

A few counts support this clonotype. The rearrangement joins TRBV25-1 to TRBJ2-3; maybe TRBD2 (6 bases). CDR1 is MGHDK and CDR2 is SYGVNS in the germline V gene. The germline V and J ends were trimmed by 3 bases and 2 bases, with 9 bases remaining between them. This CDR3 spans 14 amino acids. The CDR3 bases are TGTGCCAGCAGTGAGGGACTTTCCACAGATACGCAGTATTTT. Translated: CASSEGLSTDTQYF.

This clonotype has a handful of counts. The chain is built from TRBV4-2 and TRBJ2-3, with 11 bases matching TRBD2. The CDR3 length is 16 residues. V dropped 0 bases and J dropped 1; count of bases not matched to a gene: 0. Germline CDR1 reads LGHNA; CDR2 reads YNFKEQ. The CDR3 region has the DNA TGTGCCAGCAGCCAAGAGACTAGCGGGGGCACAGATACGCAGTATTTT. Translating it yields CASSQETSGGTDTQYF.

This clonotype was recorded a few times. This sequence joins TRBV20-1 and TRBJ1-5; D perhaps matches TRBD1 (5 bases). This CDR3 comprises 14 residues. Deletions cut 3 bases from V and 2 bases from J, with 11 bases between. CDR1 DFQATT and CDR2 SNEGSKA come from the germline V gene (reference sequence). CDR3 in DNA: TGCAGTGCTAGCCGGGGCGAGGGCAATCAGCCCCAGCATTTT. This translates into CSASRGEGNQPQHF.

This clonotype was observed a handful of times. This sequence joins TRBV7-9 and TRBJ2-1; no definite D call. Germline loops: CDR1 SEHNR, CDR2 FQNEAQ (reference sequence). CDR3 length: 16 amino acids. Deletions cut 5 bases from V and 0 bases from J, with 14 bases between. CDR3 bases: TGTGCCAGCAGCCCCTCCTACAGATCCTCCTACAATGAGCAGTTCTTC. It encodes CASSPSYRSSYNEQFF. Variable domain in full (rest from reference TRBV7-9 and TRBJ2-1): DTGVSQNPRHKITKRGQNVTFRCDPISEHNRLYWYRQTLGQGPEFLTYFQNEAQLEKSRLLSDRFSAERPKGSFSTLEIQRTEQGDSAMYLCASSPSYRSSYNEQFFGPGTRLTVL.

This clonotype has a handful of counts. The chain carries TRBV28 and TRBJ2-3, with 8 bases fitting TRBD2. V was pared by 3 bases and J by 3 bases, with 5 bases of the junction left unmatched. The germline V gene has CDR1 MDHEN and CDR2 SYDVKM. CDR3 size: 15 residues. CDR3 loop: CASSFSAGGTDTQYF. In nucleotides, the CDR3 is TGTGCCAGCAGTTTTTCGGCGGGGGGTACAGATACGCAGTATTTT. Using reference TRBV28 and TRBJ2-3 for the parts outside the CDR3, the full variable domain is DVKVTQSSRYLVKRTGEKVFLECVQDMDHENMFWYRQDPGLGLRLIYFSYDVKMKEKGDIPEGYSVSREKKERFSLILESASTNQTSMYLCASSFSAGGTDTQYFGPGTRLTVL.